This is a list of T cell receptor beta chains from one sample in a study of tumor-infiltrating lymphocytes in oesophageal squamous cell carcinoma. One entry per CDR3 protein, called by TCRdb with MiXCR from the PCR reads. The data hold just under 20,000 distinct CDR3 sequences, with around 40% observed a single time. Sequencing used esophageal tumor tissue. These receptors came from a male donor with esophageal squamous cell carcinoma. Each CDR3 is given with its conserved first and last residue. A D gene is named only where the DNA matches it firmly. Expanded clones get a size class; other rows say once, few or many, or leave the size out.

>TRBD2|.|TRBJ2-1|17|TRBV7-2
CASSSPGGGGVHNEQFF
TGTGCCAGCAGCTCCCCGGGGGGCGGGGGGGTCCACAATGAGCAGTTCTTC
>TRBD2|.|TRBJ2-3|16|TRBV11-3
CASSLGLAGVPDTQYF
TGTGCCAGCAGCTTGGGCCTAGCGGGAGTCCCAGATACGCAGTATTTT
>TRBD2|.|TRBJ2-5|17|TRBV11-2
CASSSGLARAFQETQYF
TGTGCCAGCAGCTCCGGACTAGCGCGCGCTTTCCAAGAGACCCAGTACTTC
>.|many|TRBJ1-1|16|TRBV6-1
CASRAGSTGGFTEAFF
TGTGCCAGCAGGGCCGGGTCGACAGGTGGGTTCACTGAAGCTTTCTTT
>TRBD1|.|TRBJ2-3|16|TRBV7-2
CASSLFRTGSVDTQYF
TGTGCCAGCAGCCTTTTTAGGACAGGTTCTGTGGATACGCAGTATTTT
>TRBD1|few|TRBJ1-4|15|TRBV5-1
CASSLAGTGSEKLFF
TGCGCCAGCAGCTTGGCCGGGACAGGGAGTGAAAAACTGTTTTTT
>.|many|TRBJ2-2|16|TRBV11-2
CASRTEYRVDTGELFF
TGTGCCAGCAGAACAGAGTACAGGGTGGACACCGGGGAGCTGTTTTTT
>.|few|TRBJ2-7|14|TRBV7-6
CASSLSGTGYEQYF
TGTGCCAGCAGCTTATCTGGGACCGGATACGAGCAGTACTTC
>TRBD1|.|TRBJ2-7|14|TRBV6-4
CASRTDRELYEQYF
TGTGCCAGCAGGACGGACAGGGAACTCTACGAGCAGTACTTC
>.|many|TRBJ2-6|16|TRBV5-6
CASSWTSGAGANVLTF
TGTGCCAGCAGCTGGACCTCGGGCGCTGGGGCCAACGTCCTGACTTTC
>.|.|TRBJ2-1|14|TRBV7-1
CASSSGLGDNEQFF
TGTGCCAGCAGCTCAGGACTAGGAGACAATGAGCAGTTCTTC
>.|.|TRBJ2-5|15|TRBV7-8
CASRKGTVIQETQYF
TGTGCCAGCAGAAAAGGGACGGTCATCCAAGAGACCCAGTACTTC
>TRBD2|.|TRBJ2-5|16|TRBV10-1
CASSDRLADNQETQYF
TGCGCCAGCAGTGACCGACTAGCGGACAACCAAGAGACCCAGTACTTC
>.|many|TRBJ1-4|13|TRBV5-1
CASAVGSGEKLFF
TGCGCCAGCGCGGTGGGCAGCGGTGAAAAACTGTTTTTT
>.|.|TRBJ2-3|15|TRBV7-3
CASSLSVGSTDTQYF
TGTGCCAGCAGCTTATCAGTAGGGAGCACAGATACGCAGTATTTT
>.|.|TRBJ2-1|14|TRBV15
CATSRGFQANEQFF
TGTGCCACCAGCAGGGGGTTTCAGGCTAATGAGCAGTTCTTC
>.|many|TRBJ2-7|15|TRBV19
CASSHSWGSGYEQYF
TGTGCCAGTAGTCACAGCTGGGGGAGTGGGTACGAGCAGTACTTC
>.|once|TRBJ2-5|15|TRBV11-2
CASSLDRARPETQYF
TGTGCCAGCAGCTTAGATAGGGCAAGGCCAGAGACCCAGTACTTC
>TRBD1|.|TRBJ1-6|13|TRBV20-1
CSAHRGLDSPLHF
TGCAGTGCTCACAGGGGGTTAGATTCACCCCTCCACTTT
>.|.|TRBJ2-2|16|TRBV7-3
CASSFTGTRNTGELFF
TGTGCCAGCAGCTTCACCGGGACCCGGAACACCGGGGAGCTGTTTTTT
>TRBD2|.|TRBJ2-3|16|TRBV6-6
CASSYSASGNTDTQYF
TGTGCCAGCAGTTACTCGGCTAGCGGGAACACAGATACGCAGTATTTT
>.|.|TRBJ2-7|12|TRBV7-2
CASSLLRNEQYF
TGTGCCAGCAGCTTACTCCGGAATGAGCAGTACTTC
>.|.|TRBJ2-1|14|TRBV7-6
CASSLGGGYNEQFF
TGTGCCAGCAGCTTAGGTGGCGGCTACAATGAGCAGTTCTTC
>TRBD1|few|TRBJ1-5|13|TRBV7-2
CASSLNQGDPQHF
TGTGCCAGCAGCTTGAATCAGGGGGACCCCCAGCATTTT
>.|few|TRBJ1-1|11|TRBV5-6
CASSRNTEAFF
TGTGCCAGCAGTCGGAACACTGAAGCTTTCTTT
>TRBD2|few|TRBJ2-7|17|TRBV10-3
CAIRPGLAGALDNEQYF
TGTGCCATCAGACCGGGACTAGCGGGAGCCCTTGACAATGAGCAGTACTTC
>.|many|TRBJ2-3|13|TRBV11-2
CASSFVFSDTQYF
TGTGCCAGCAGCTTCGTGTTTTCGGATACGCAGTATTTT